The 19 T cell receptor beta chains below all came from one sample that was sequenced in a study of blood T cell repertoires in COVID-19. Generated by immunoSEQ multiplex PCR, the TCRdb table keeps only in-frame clones and is missing some. The sample contains 120,000 or so clones, more than 75% of which appear only once. The material sequenced was peripheral blood. The receptors were sampled from a human donor in a cohort sampled during active COVID-19.

The J gene is TRBJ2-1, the V gene TRBV28; perhaps TRBD2 as D (6 bases). The CDR3 runs 13 residues. Germline assignment: CDR1 MDHEN and CDR2 SYDVKM. Trimming took off 6 bases at V and 6 bases at J, with 12 bases between the two ends. The CDR3 nucleotides read TGTGCCAGCAGCCCTGGGGGGTTCAATGAGCAGTTCTTC. It specifies CASSPGGFNEQFF.

This clone was picked up one time. V and J are TRBV19 and TRBJ2-5, with 8 nucleotides matching TRBD1. The germline V gene has CDR1 LNHDA and CDR2 SQIVND (reference sequence). Unmatched junction bases numbered 5, after V lost 7 bases and J lost 4 bases. CDR3 length equals 13 residues. In nucleotides, the CDR3 is TGTGCCAGTATTGGGCAGGGGGCAGAGACCCAGTACTTC. Protein product: CASIGQGAETQYF. Full variable domain (missing parts from reference TRBV19 and TRBJ2-5): DGGITQSPKYLFRKEGQNVTLSCEQNLNHDAMYWYRQDPGQGLRLIYYSQIVNDFQKGDIAEGYSVSREKKESFPLTVTSAQKNPTAFYLCASIGQGAETQYFGPGTRLLVL.

The V gene is TRBV15, the J gene TRBJ2-3, with 8 nucleotides matching TRBD1. Trimming removed 0 bases from V and 3 bases from J; junction bases left unmatched: 8. Germline CDR1 is LNHNV and CDR2 is YYDKDF (reference sequence). The CDR3 runs 17 residues. The CDR3 bases are TGTGCCACCAGCAGAGATCGTAGGACAGGGATAACAGATACGCAGTATTTT. Amino acids: CATSRDRRTGITDTQYF.

The chain recombines TRBV7-9 with TRBJ2-3; 8 bases map to TRBD2. Unmatched junction bases numbered 7, after V lost 4 bases and J lost 1 base. The germline CDR1 and CDR2 sequences are SEHNR and FQNEAQ (reference sequence). This CDR3 spans 16 amino acids. The chain's CDR3 is CASSSQRGRRTDTQYF. CDR3 bases: TGTGCCAGCAGCTCCCAGCGGGGGAGACGCACAGATACGCAGTATTTT.

J is TRBJ1-2 and V is TRBV24-1; no reliable D call. V lost 0 bases to trimming and J lost 8 bases, with 9 bases between them. There are 13 residues in the CDR3. Germline loops: CDR1 KGHDR, CDR2 SFDVKD. Here the CDR3 reads CATSDLGRGGYTF. The CDR3 bases are TGTGCCACCAGTGATTTGGGTCGGGGAGGCTACACCTTC.

The V gene is TRBV6-6, the J gene TRBJ2-7; D remains ambiguous. Germline V gene data show CDR1 as MNHNY and CDR2 as SVGAGI (reference sequence). The CDR3 contains 12 residues. Trimming took 6 bases from V and 8 from J, leaving 14 bases between them. The CDR3 loop is CASRPFGSQQYF. Written as DNA, the CDR3 is TGTGCCAGCAGGCCTTTTGGTAGCCAGCAGTACTTC.

The J gene is TRBJ2-3, the V gene TRBV18; TRBD1 is a possible D gene (5 bases). There are 13 residues in the CDR3. V was pared by 3 bases and J by 2 bases, with 6 bases between. Germline assignment: CDR1 KGHSH and CDR2 LQKENI. The CDR3, as DNA: TGTGCCAGCTCACCGACAGTCACAGATACGCAGTATTTT. It codes for CASSPTVTDTQYF.

The chain links TRBV6-2 or TRBV6-3 to TRBJ1-3; D ambiguous. Per the germline V gene, CDR1 is MNHEY and CDR2 is SVGEGT. The CDR3 is 16 residues long. The ends were cut back, 6 bases at V and 0 bases at J, with 15 bases in the middle. The CDR3 DNA reads TGTGCCAGCAGCGCCGGCAGCGTACGCTCTGGAAACACCATATATTTT. Its protein product is CASSAGSVRSGNTIYF.

The chain joins TRBV5-1 to TRBJ1-4, with TRBD1 matching 7 bases. CDR1 SGHRS and CDR2 YFSETQ come from the germline V gene. V lost 0 bases and J lost 5; bases outside the gene matches: 7. The CDR3 is 16 residues long. The CDR3 nucleotides are TGCGCCAGCAGCTTGGCGGGACAGTCGTCCAATGAAAAACTGTTTTTT. It is translated as CASSLAGQSSNEKLFF.

The gene calls are TRBV9 and TRBJ2-7; no clear D gene. Trimming took off 4 bases at V and 2 bases at J, with 13 bases between the two ends. This CDR3 is 14 amino acids long. Germline V gene sequence: CDR1 SGDLS, CDR2 YYNGEE. CDR3 sequence reads: CASSSTDQPYEQYF. The CDR3 DNA is TGTGCCAGCAGCTCGACTGATCAGCCCTACGAGCAGTACTTC.

The chain links TRBV4-2 to TRBJ1-1, with a weak D call TRBD1 (5 bases). The CDR3 extends over 14 amino acids. From germline, CDR1 is LGHNA and CDR2 YNFKEQ. V shed 0 bases and J shed 6 bases, with 11 bases lying between them. This CDR3 reads CASSQEAREAEAFF. The CDR3 nucleotides read TGTGCCAGCAGCCAAGAGGCCAGGGAAGCTGAAGCTTTCTTT.

The V and J genes are TRBV5-1 and TRBJ2-1; the match to TRBD1 covers 10 bases. The ends lost 1 base at V and 5 bases at J; junction bases unmatched: 3. Germline assignment: CDR1 SGHRS and CDR2 YFSETQ. The CDR3 length is 15 residues. The CDR3 DNA reads as TGCGCCAGCAGCTTGATGGGACAGGGGAACAATGAGCAGTTCTTC. Translation: CASSLMGQGNNEQFF.

The rearrangement uses TRBV7-9 and TRBJ2-1; 7 nucleotides match TRBD2. V lost 1 base and J lost 6; bases outside the gene matches: 15. The CDR3 has 18 residues. Per germline, CDR1 SEHNR and CDR2 FQNEAQ (reference sequence). The CDR3 loop reads CASSLDFVGRSPINEQFF. Here the CDR3 DNA reads TGTGCCAGCAGCTTAGACTTTGTCGGGAGGTCCCCAATCAATGAGCAGTTCTTC.

This chain links TRBV20-1 with TRBJ1-5; unclear D gene. This CDR3 has 14 amino acids. V was cut by 3 bases and J by 0 bases, with 9 bases left in between. Germline assignment: CDR1 DFQATT and CDR2 SNEGSKA (reference sequence). The CDR3 here is CSASARNSNQPQHF. In DNA, the CDR3 is TGCAGTGCTAGTGCCAGGAATAGCAATCAGCCCCAGCATTTT.

The chain uses TRBV7-2 and TRBJ2-4; 7 positions agree with TRBD2. This CDR3 is built from 19 residues. In germline, CDR1 is SGHTA, CDR2 FQGNSA. J was trimmed by 0 bases and V by 5 bases; bases with no gene match: 16. The CDR3 region is CASSPGTTRTSVAKNIQYF. The CDR3 nucleotides are TGTGCCAGCAGCCCTGGGACTACACGAACCAGCGTAGCCAAAAACATTCAGTACTTC.

The chain employs TRBV6-6 and TRBJ2-5; D is perhaps TRBD1 (6 bases). Trimming removed 6 bases from V and 0 bases from J, with 11 bases in between. Per the germline V gene, CDR1 is MNHNY and CDR2 is SVGAGI (reference sequence). This CDR3 spans 14 amino acids. The CDR3 coding sequence is TGTGCCAGCAGAATAGGGGGAGACCAAGAGACCCAGTACTTC. Translation gives CASRIGGDQETQYF.

The chain uses TRBV28 and TRBJ2-3; D is possibly TRBD1 (6 bases). The germline V gene has CDR1 MDHEN and CDR2 SYDVKM. Trimming pared 5 bases from V and 2 bases from J, leaving 14 bases between. The CDR3 is 15 amino acids. The CDR3 sequence: CASSPPGAHTDTQYF. The CDR3, as DNA: TGTGCCAGCAGTCCCCCAGGGGCGCACACAGATACGCAGTATTTT.

The chain joins TRBV6-5 to TRBJ1-5, with a weak D call TRBD1 (6 bases). The CDR3 contains 14 residues. The V and J ends lost 4 bases and 0 bases respectively, with 7 bases between them. Germline V gene data show CDR1 as MNHEY and CDR2 as SVGAGI. DNA for the CDR3: TGTGCCAGCAGTTTGGACAGTAGCAATCAGCCCCAGCATTTT. Its protein is CASSLDSSNQPQHF.

This chain joins TRBV20-1 and TRBJ2-1, with 9 bases aligning to TRBD2. J lost 7 bases, V lost 3 bases, and 19 bases had no gene match. The CDR3 is made up of 18 amino acids. CDR1 and CDR2 (germline): DFQATT, SNEGSKA (reference sequence). Written as DNA, the CDR3 is TGCAGTGCTAGTAAAGCTGTTGCTAGCGGGACCCTCAGGAATGAGCAGTTCTTC. Encoded protein: CSASKAVASGTLRNEQFF.